This record looks at one T cell receptor (beta chain) sequence and its context. Its specificity is not known. The data stem from a study of cytomegalovirus exposure and HLA in healthy donors. Per the germline V gene, CDR1 is LNHDA and CDR2 is SQIVND (reference sequence). Trimming took off 5 bases at V and 4 bases at J, with 11 bases between the two ends. The CDR3 is 13 residues long. General study points: HLA alleles showed associations with 16,951 TCR beta sequences in a later analysis, at a 0.05 false discovery rate.

The PCR contained 60 Vbeta and 13 Jbeta primers. Assay used: immunoSEQ multiplex PCR; TCRdb lists only in-frame clones, some missing. The data contain over 100,000 clones, 81% of them singletons. The TCR originated in a woman in her twenties or thirties in good health and CMV-seronegative. The material sequenced was PBMCs. This chain connects TRBV19 to TRBJ1-1; D may be TRBD1 (6 bases). The CDR3 here is CASSEQGITEAFF. The CDR3 region has the DNA TGTGCCAGTAGTGAACAGGGTATCACTGAAGCTTTCTTT.